Sequencing of this TCR beta chain was carried out in a study of blood T cell repertoires in COVID-19. Study information: From T cells, B-cell-depleted T cells, or PBMCs came the material, which was cDNA or gDNA.

In its sample, this clone was seen a few times. TCRdb's table, derived via immunoSEQ multiplex PCR, lists solely in-frame clones and lacks some. The table includes some 70,000 clones, 85% to 90% detected once. The material sequenced was peripheral blood. The clonotype originates from a man over 45 with active COVID-19.

CDR3 sequence: CASSFGDRENSPLHF. CDR3 bases: TGTGCCAGCAGCTTTGGGGACAGAGAGAATTCACCCCTCCACTTT. The chain combines TRBV7-9 with TRBJ1-6; 7 nucleotides line up with TRBD1. V gave up 3 bases and J gave up 7 bases; unmatched junction bases: 6. Germline-derived CDR1 and CDR2 are SEHNR and FQNEAQ (reference sequence). The CDR3 has 15 residues.